This T cell receptor (beta chain) was identified during a study of T cell responses to AZD1222 COVID-19 vaccine. Assay used: immunoSEQ multiplex PCR; TCRdb lists only in-frame clones, some missing. This sample has fewer than 110,000 clones, with roughly nine tenths found just once. The V end was cut by 0 bases, the J end by 8 bases, with 12 bases between. The CDR3 spans 15 residues. Germline V gene lookup returns CDR1 SGDLS and CDR2 YYNGEE. The clonotype comes from an adult in good health. V and J are TRBV9 and TRBJ1-6; TRBD1 is a possible D gene (6 bases). The starting material was peripheral blood, obtained on day 0 of AZD1222 vaccination. The CDR3 DNA reads TGTGCCAGCAGCGTAGAGGGGGGGGCATATTCACCCCTCCACTTT. Protein sequence: CASSVEGGAYSPLHF.